The following is a T cell receptor beta chain sequence with its context. Its specificity is unknown. The sample originates from a study of T cell repertoires in cytomegalovirus infection. In the study overall: Indicated by public TCR beta signatures were CMV infection and matching HLA type.

TCRdb reprocessed the reads via MiXCR and lists one record per CDR3 protein. The table has 700,000 to 900,000 distinct CDR3 sequences, 29% seen once. Overall study findings and caveats: Clonotypes of TCR beta that were HLA-C-restricted and CMV-specific dominated the ex vivo response.

Trimming cost V 0 bases and J 3 bases, with 10 bases left between them. The germline CDR1 and CDR2 sequences are MGHRA and YSYEKL. There are 15 residues in the CDR3. The sequencing used cultured CD8+ T cells from PBMCs, collected from culture after CMV antigen stimulation. This chain links TRBV4-1 with TRBJ2-3; D remains unclear. The sequence came from a human donor in good health (CMV status not recorded). Some clones in this sample may be carry-over from other donors' samples. CDR3 coding DNA: TGCGCCAGCAGCCAAGAGAGACCGGAGACAGATACGCAGTATTTT. Translated, it gives CASSQERPETDTQYF.